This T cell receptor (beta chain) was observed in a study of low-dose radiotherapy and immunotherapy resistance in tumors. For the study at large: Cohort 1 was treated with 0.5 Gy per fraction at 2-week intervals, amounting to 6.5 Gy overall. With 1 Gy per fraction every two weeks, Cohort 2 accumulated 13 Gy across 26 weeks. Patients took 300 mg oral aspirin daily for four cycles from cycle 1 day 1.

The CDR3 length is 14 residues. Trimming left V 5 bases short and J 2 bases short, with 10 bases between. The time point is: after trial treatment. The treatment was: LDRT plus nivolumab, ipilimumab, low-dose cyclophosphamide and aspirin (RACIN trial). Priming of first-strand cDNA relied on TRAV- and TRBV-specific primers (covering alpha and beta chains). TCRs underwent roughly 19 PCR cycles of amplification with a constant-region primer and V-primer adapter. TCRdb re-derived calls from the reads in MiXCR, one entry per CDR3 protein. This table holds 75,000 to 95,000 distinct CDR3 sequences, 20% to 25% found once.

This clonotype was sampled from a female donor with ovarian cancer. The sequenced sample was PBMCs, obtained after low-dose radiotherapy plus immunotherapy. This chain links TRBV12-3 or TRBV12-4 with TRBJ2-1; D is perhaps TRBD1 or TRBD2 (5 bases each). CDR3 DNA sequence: TGTGCCAGCAGTGGGACGGAAACCTACAATGAGCAGTTCTTC. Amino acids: CASSGTETYNEQFF.